This T cell receptor beta chain originates from a study of T cells after yellow fever vaccination (dated by TCRdb to between 2018 and 2021). General notes on the study: Libraries from fractions with low cell numbers were prepared with the SMART-Seq v4 Ultra Low Input RNA kit. Bulk TCR alpha and beta repertoires were sequenced longitudinally to track T-cell clones before and after primary and booster YFV17D yellow fever vaccination. The cohort comprised two healthy male donors, one aged 18 to 29 and one aged 30 to 40 years. Bulk PBMC replicates and cell subsets were isolated from blood drawn at multiple timepoints before and after both primary and secondary immunization.

The paper's findings and limits, for the study overall: Because only two donors were included in the study, the extent to which the findings can be generalized is limited. A small share of clonotypes occurred in both CD4 and CD8 compartments, likely arising from convergent recombination. After the booster, most of the clones that had expanded following primary vaccination were detected again (just under 97% of CD4 and 88% of CD8), which suggests that memory was broadly maintained. Computational filtering was needed because FACS-sorted repertoires could contain abundant contaminating clonotypes from the bulk population. The secondary T-cell response was found to be weaker but faster than the primary response, with a peak reached on day 5 rather than on day 15.

The sequencer was an Illumina NovaSeq 6000. TCR cDNA was synthesized by 5'RACE template switching, through which a universal primer site and unique molecular identifiers were introduced. Priming for cDNA synthesis came from both the TCR alpha and TCR beta constant segments. Library amplification involved two PCR steps, and the second step added sample barcodes and sequencing adapters. Sequencing of the libraries was done on either Illumina HiSeq 2500 (2x100 bp) or NovaSeq (2x150 bp). Processing in the source paper ran as follows. MIGEC handled demultiplexing of reads and collapsing into UMI consensus sequences, while MiXCR performed V(D)J alignment. Using edgeR on replicate PBMC samples, clonotypes were called vaccine-responding if FDR was below 0.01 and the log2 fold change was above 5 up to day 15. CD4 or CD8 identity was assigned to each bulk clonotype according to whether the clonotype was present at higher abundance in the sequenced CD4 repertoire or the sequenced CD8 repertoire. TCRdb reprocessed the public reads (quality trimming at Q25 with fastp, clone calling with MiXCR) and kept in-frame beta chains. Rows matching on CDR3 protein sequence are summarized as one entry with the most common DNA and genes. The V and J calls were not made by the authors but by TCRdb's processing. In this sample the table shows around 320,000 distinct CDR3 sequences, around 4.5% of which occur a single time. The ten largest clones add up to approximately 19% of the sample.

The treatment or condition tag for this specimen amounts to: live attenuated yellow fever vaccine strain. At each blood-draw timepoint, two biological replicates of bulk PBMCs were collected. PBMCs were isolated from peripheral blood using a standard Ficoll-Paque protocol. TriZol was used to extract RNA from bulk PBMCs, CD4 and CD8 fractions, and dextramer-positive and dextramer-negative fractions. A remark on this clonotype: The specificity of this receptor is unknown. Qualities for individual bases were not recorded, and no much larger clone is one base off.

CDR1 SEHNR and CDR2 FQNEAQ are derived from the germline V gene (reference sequence). Between the V and J ends, shortened by 3 bases and 4 bases respectively, the junction contains 12 bases. From cysteine to phenylalanine, the CDR3 is 14 amino acids long. Only CDR3 DNA remains: 42 bases, in frame from the first base. The rearrangement combines TRBV7-9 with TRBJ2-5; D gene: possibly TRBD1, on 6 matching bases. Sequencing used PBMCs, obtained 15 days after the yellow fever booster vaccination. This TCR came from a man younger than 35 who received the YFV17D yellow fever vaccine. The CDR3 region reads CASSFPPGVETQYF. The nucleotides are TGTGCCAGCAGCTTTCCGCCAGGGGTAGAGACCCAGTACTTC.